The following is a TCR beta chain sequence with its context. Its antigen remains unidentified. The data derive from a study of T-cell reconstitution after alpha-beta-depleted transplantation in children. Study conclusions and caveats: Newly generated T cells supplied most T-cell counts and diversity one year post-transplant. Expanded graft clones numbering several hundred reportedly gave rise to alpha-beta T cells about two months after transplant.

This CDR3 has 13 amino acids. The germline V gene encodes CDR1 MNHEY and CDR2 SVGEGT. V lost 1 base to trimming and J lost 5 bases, with 8 bases between them. The TCRbeta library was prepared with unique molecular identifiers. TCRdb passed the PCR reads through MiXCR, listing each CDR3 protein once. The profile shows over 400,000 distinct CDR3 sequences, 43% of them singletons. Sequencing was performed on PBMCs, taken before TCRalphabeta/CD19-depleted stem cell transplant. The TCR originated in a girl aged 2 to 9 with aplastic anemia, due to receive a stem cell transplant. The J gene is TRBJ1-1, the V gene TRBV6-2 or TRBV6-3; D is unresolved. DNA of the CDR3: TGTGCCAGCAGTTACTTGTTCTGGACTGAAGCTTTCTTT. Its protein product is CASSYLFWTEAFF.